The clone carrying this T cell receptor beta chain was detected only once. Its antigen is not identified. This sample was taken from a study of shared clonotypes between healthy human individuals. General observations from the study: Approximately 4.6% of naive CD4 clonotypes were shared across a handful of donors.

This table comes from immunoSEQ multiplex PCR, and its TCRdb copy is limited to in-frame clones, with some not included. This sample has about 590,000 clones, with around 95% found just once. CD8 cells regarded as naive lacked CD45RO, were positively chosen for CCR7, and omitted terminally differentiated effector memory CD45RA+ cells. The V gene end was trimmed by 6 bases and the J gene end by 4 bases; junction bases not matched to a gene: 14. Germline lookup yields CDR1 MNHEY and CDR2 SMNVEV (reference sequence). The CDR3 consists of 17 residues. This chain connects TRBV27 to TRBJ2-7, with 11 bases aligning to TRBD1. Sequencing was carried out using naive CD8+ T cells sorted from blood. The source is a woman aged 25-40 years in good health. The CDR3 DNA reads TGTGCCAGCAGCCATATCTCTGGGACAGGGGGGAGTTACGAGCAGTACTTC. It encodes CASSHISGTGGSYEQYF.